This T cell receptor (beta chain) is from a study of CD8 T cells in Susac syndrome (dated by TCRdb to about 2019). The study in broad terms: Whether CD8+ T cell activation and differentiation in Susac syndrome was antigen driven was tested using repertoire sequencing. Broader findings and caveats from the paper: The number of individuals in the TCR sequencing and HLA analysis was recognized as being relatively small.

V loses 0 bases, J loses 4 bases, and the germline ends lie 9 bases apart. The CDR3 goes from the cysteine to the phenylalanine over 14 residues. The only DNA kept is the CDR3, 42 bases in frame from the first base. The germline V gene (reference sequence) gives CDR1 as SGHNT and CDR2 as YYREEE. Worth noting for this clonotype: The antigen it recognizes is unknown. There are no base qualities to consult, and no much larger clone falls within one base.

High-throughput TCR beta sequencing profiled peripheral blood CD8+ and CD4+ T cells from healthy donors, Susac syndrome patients and multiple sclerosis patients. Healthy donors were age- and sex-matched controls. Bulk CD8+ and CD4+ T cells were purified magnetically by negative isolation, whereas CD8+ TEMRA cells were enriched by FACS. Blood was collected in EDTA tubes and processed within 24 hours, with PBMCs isolated through density gradient centrifugation. PBMCs intended for TCR sequencing were cryopreserved in liquid nitrogen and were subsequently thawed in a 37 degrees C water bath. The sorted or isolated CD4+, CD8+ and CD8+ TEMRA cells reached a purity of at least 90%. RNA was extracted using the RNeasy kit, and roughly 0.45 to 1 microgram was reverse transcribed with random hexamers. The immunoSEQ multiplex PCR assay, which covers 54 Vbeta and 13 Jbeta segments, was used to amplify TCR beta CDR3 regions. To correct PCR amplification bias, a synthetic template baseline was used for both primer optimization and computational correction. Per the authors' processing: Reads were assigned to V, D and J genes according to IMGT and analyzed in immunoSEQ Analyzer, with only productive sequences retained. To calculate clonality, Shannon entropy was normalized by log2 of the number of productive unique sequences and then subtracted from one. For each patient and control, public and private clones were evaluated among the 100 most prevalent clones. Clones were defined as Susac-specific when absent from the healthy and MS cohorts, from roughly 1,100 published viral clones and from other ImmuneACCESS disease sequences. TCRdb ran its own pipeline on the public reads, namely fastp trimming at Q25 and MiXCR clone calling, and kept in-frame beta chains. One record per CDR3 amino acid sequence lists the most common genes and DNA. TCRdb, rather than the study authors, made the V and J calls. The table for this sample lists over 100,000 distinct CDR3 sequences; 96% of them were counted only once. The top ten clones comprise about 0.1% of the sample.

This receptor was taken from a human donor in good health. The chain is made from TRBV5-4 and TRBJ2-3; the D gene lacks a confident call. Material: CD4+ T cells from PBMCs. The CDR3 has the sequence CASSLDRYSDTQYF. The nucleotide sequence reads TGTGCCAGCAGCTTGGACCGTTACTCAGATACGCAGTATTTT.